A selection of T cell receptor beta chains follows, all from one sample in a study of shared clonotypes between healthy human individuals. Data came from immunoSEQ multiplex PCR; TCRdb stores just in-frame clones and leaves some out. The sample lists 400,000 to 600,000 clones, roughly 85% occurring once. Sequenced sample: PBMCs. These receptors were taken from a middle-aged woman in good health. Some clones in this sample may be carry-over from other donors' samples. CDR3s include the opening cysteine and the closing phenylalanine or tryptophan. Each record gives: V gene, J gene, clone size, D gene, CDR3 DNA, CDR3 protein. A D gene is named only where the DNA matches it firmly. Expanded clones get a size class; other rows say once, few or many, or leave the size out.

>TRBV9|TRBJ2-1|.|TRBD2
TGTGCCAGCAGCCCCCGGGGTAGCGGGAGGACTGAGCAGTTCTTC
CASSPRGSGRTEQFF
>TRBV6-1|TRBJ2-7|once|.
TGTGCCAGCAGTGACAGGAGTAAGGGTTCCTACGAGCAGTACTTC
CASSDRSKGSYEQYF
>TRBV5-4|TRBJ2-5|once|.
TGTGCCAGCAGCTTGAGGGGGGGCACGGAGACCCAGTACTTC
CASSLRGGTETQYF
>TRBV9|TRBJ1-3|.|.
TGTGCCAGCAGCGTAGAAGGGAGCTCTGGAAACACCATATATTTT
CASSVEGSSGNTIYF
>TRBV5-1|TRBJ2-1|.|TRBD2
TGCGCCAGCAGCCGAATACTAGCGGGAGGTAACAATGAGCAGTTCTTC
CASSRILAGGNNEQFF
>TRBV7-9|TRBJ1-2|.|TRBD1
TGTGCCAGCAGCCAAGGGGACAGGGGGGGCTATGGCTACACCTTC
CASSQGDRGGYGYTF
>TRBV28|TRBJ2-7|.|.
TGTGCCAGCAGTTTTGCGCAGGGCAAGAACGAGCAGTACTTC
CASSFAQGKNEQYF
>TRBV7-8|TRBJ2-1|.|TRBD1
TGTGCCAGCAGCTCGACCGGGACAGGCTACAATGAGCAGTTCTTC
CASSSTGTGYNEQFF
>TRBV4-2|TRBJ1-1|.|.
TGTGCCAGCAGCCCCGTGGGGGGGATGAACACTGAAGCTTTCTTT
CASSPVGGMNTEAFF
>TRBV5-8|TRBJ2-3|.|.
TGTGCCAGCAGCCAAGCGGGCGCAGATACGCAGTATTTT
CASSQAGADTQYF
>TRBV5-1|TRBJ2-3|.|.
TGCGCCAGCAGCTTGGACACAGCCTCATTAGATACGCAGTATTTT
CASSLDTASLDTQYF
>TRBV7-9|TRBJ2-3|few|TRBD2
TGTGCCAGCAGCCCCTCGGGGGGACCCACAGATACGCAGTATTTT
CASSPSGGPTDTQYF
>TRBV10-2|TRBJ2-5|once|TRBD2
TGCGCCAGCAGTGTTGGTAGCGGGACCCAAGAGACCCAGTACTTC
CASSVGSGTQETQYF
>TRBV4-2|TRBJ2-3|few|TRBD2
TGTGCCAGCAGCCATAAGGGACTAGCGGGAGGACAGAGCACAGATACGCAGTATTTT
CASSHKGLAGGQSTDTQYF
>TRBV6-5|TRBJ1-5|.|.
TGTGCCAGCATCCAGGACGGAAATAGCAATCAGCCCCAGCATTTT
CASIQDGNSNQPQHF
>TRBV5-1|TRBJ2-5|.|.
TGCGCCAGCAGCTTCTCGACCCAGTACCAAGAGACCCAGTACTTC
CASSFSTQYQETQYF
>TRBV10-3|TRBJ2-3|once|.
TGTGCCATCAGTGAGGTTACTCGATCCGATACGCAGTATTTT
CAISEVTRSDTQYF
>TRBV7-8|TRBJ2-1|.|.
TGTGCCAGCAGCTTAGTTGGGGGTGGGGCCTACAATGAGCAGTTCTTC
CASSLVGGGAYNEQFF
>TRBV19|TRBJ2-3|.|.
TGTGCCAGTAGTATCTTCCCGGGCACAGATACGCAGTATTTT
CASSIFPGTDTQYF
>TRBV30|TRBJ2-1|.|TRBD2
TGTGCTTGGAGTTCCTCTAGCGGGAGGAGCTCCTACAATGAGCAGTTCTTC
CAWSSSSGRSSYNEQFF
>TRBV21-1|TRBJ2-2|.|.
TGTGCCAGCAGCAAAAGGGCAGGGGCGACCAACACCGGGGAGCTGTTTTTT
CASSKRAGATNTGELFF
>TRBV18|TRBJ1-1|.|.
TGTGCCAGCTCACAACTGCCCGACACTGAAGCTTTCTTT
CASSQLPDTEAFF
>TRBV5-1|TRBJ1-5|.|.
TGCGCCAGCGCCGTAGGGGCCAATCAGCCCCAGCATTTT
CASAVGANQPQHF
>TRBV29-1|TRBJ2-6|.|.
TGCAGCGCTGGGGCCTCTGGGGCCAACGTCCTGACTTTC
CSAGASGANVLTF
>TRBV9|TRBJ2-1|.|TRBD2
TGTGCCAGCAGCGTAGCAGCTAGCGGGAAAAACAATGAGCAGTTCTTC
CASSVAASGKNNEQFF
>TRBV6-1|TRBJ2-1|.|.
TGTGCCAGCAGTGCCCGGGACCTTCCCGATGAGCAGTTCTTC
CASSARDLPDEQFF
>TRBV14|TRBJ2-5|.|.
TGTGCCAGCAGTTACAGGTACCCGTGGGAGACCCAGTACTTC
CASSYRYPWETQYF
>TRBV4-1|TRBJ2-1|.|.
TGCGCCAGCAGCCAAGAATCCCCAGCAAGCAGCGGAGGCAGGGATGAGCAGTTCTTC
CASSQESPASSGGRDEQFF
>TRBV30|TRBJ2-1|.|TRBD2
TGTGCCTGGAGGCCCGGGGGGGTAGCGGGAAATGAGCAGTTCTTC
CAWRPGGVAGNEQFF
>TRBV9|TRBJ1-1|.|.
TGTGCCAGCAGCGTAGCGGTAATGTCTCTAGCTTTCTTT
CASSVAVMSLAFF
>TRBV5-6|TRBJ1-5|many|TRBD1
TGTGCCAGCAGCTCGGGACAGGGACAAAATCAGCCCCAGCATTTT
CASSSGQGQNQPQHF
>TRBV19|TRBJ2-5|.|.
TGTGCCAGTAGTTGGGCGGACCAAGAGACCCAGTACTTC
CASSWADQETQYF
>TRBV5-1|TRBJ2-1|.|TRBD2
TGCGCCAGCAGACCAATTAGCGGGAGGAGCTCCTACAATGAGCAGTTCTTC
CASRPISGRSSYNEQFF
>TRBV7-9|TRBJ2-7|.|TRBD1
TGTGCCAGCAGCCCCGCGACAGGGTTCACCTACGAGCAGTACTTC
CASSPATGFTYEQYF
>TRBV19|TRBJ2-5|many|TRBD2
TGTGCCAGTAGCCCACTAGCGGGAGTGCCTGAAGAGACCCAGTACTTC
CASSPLAGVPEETQYF
>TRBV5-1|TRBJ2-7|many|.
TGCGCCAGCAGCTTGGCCAGTGTTAGGTCCGAGCAGTACTTC
CASSLASVRSEQYF
>TRBV7-2|TRBJ2-7|.|.
TGTGCCAGCAGCTTAGCCCCCGTGGAGCAGTACTTC
CASSLAPVEQYF
>TRBV4-2|TRBJ2-2|.|.
TGTGCCAGCAGCCCCGCCGAGGGAGACACCGGGGAGCTGTTTTTT
CASSPAEGDTGELFF
>TRBV5-1|TRBJ1-2|.|.
TGCGCCAGCTCACAGGGATTCCCCCCCGGCTACACCTTC
CASSQGFPPGYTF
>TRBV7-2|TRBJ1-1|.|TRBD1
TGTGCCAGCAGCCCACAGGGGCGGGGGAACACTGAAGCTTTCTTT
CASSPQGRGNTEAFF
>TRBV11-2|TRBJ1-2|.|TRBD1
TGTGCCAGCAGCTTAGATACAGGGGGCCATGGCTACACCTTC
CASSLDTGGHGYTF
>TRBV28|TRBJ2-3|.|TRBD2
TGTGCCAGCAGTTACAAACTTATAGCGGGAGGAGGGACAGATACGCAGTATTTT
CASSYKLIAGGGTDTQYF
>TRBV5-4|TRBJ2-7|.|TRBD1
TGTGCCAGCAGCCTAGGACAGGCCTCCTACGAGCAGTACTTC
CASSLGQASYEQYF
>TRBV19|TRBJ1-5|.|.
TGTGCCAGTAGCGAGACAGTCTCCGGGCCCCAGCATTTT
CASSETVSGPQHF
>TRBV28|TRBJ2-7|.|.
TGTGCCAGCAGTCCCGCAGGGGGGTTTTTCTACGAGCAGTACTTC
CASSPAGGFFYEQYF
>TRBV6-5|TRBJ1-1|.|.
TGTGCCAGCAGTAAACCTTCAGACAGAGCCACTGAAGCTTTCTTT
CASSKPSDRATEAFF